Following are 29 T cell receptor beta chains from one sample sequenced in a study of blood T cell repertoires in COVID-19. The method was immunoSEQ multiplex PCR; TCRdb's version includes in-frame clones alone and lacks a portion of them. This sample carries 110,000 to 150,000 clones, more than 65% of them seen once, and the ten largest clones take under 9.5%. The specimen sequenced was peripheral blood. The receptors originated from a human donor in a cohort sampled during active COVID-19.

V and J are TRBV7-9 and TRBJ1-1; no clear D gene. Germline values: CDR1 SEHNR, CDR2 FQNEAQ (reference sequence). This CDR3 spans 11 amino acids. V lost 0 bases, J lost 8 bases, and 4 bases lay in between. CDR3 nucleotide sequence: TGTGCCAGCAGCTTAGCAAGCGAAGCTTTCTTT. This encodes CASSLASEAFF. Looking up the rest from reference TRBV7-9 and TRBJ1-1 gives the full variable domain: DTGVSQNPRHKITKRGQNVTFRCDPISEHNRLYWYRQTLGQGPEFLTYFQNEAQLEKSRLLSDRFSAERPKGSFSTLEIQRTEQGDSAMYLCASSLASEAFFGQGTRLTVV.

The rearrangement uses TRBV29-1 and TRBJ2-6, with 8 bases lining up with TRBD1. Germline V gives CDR1 SQVTM, CDR2 ANQGSEA. J gave up 2 bases and V 7 bases, and 10 bases lay outside the gene matches. The CDR3 is 16 amino acids. CDR3 loop: CSAYLTGGTGANVLTF. CDR3 bases: TGCAGCGCGTATTTAACAGGGGGAACTGGGGCCAACGTCCTGACTTTC.

The gene calls are TRBV29-1 and TRBJ1-1; D gene ambiguous. Germline-derived CDR1 and CDR2 are SQVTM and ANQGSEA. This CDR3 spans 15 amino acids. V lost 0 bases to trimming and J lost 8 bases, with 19 bases between them. CDR3 in DNA: TGCAGCGTTGAAGATCCCGTGACTGGAGCTTACGAAGCTTTCTTT. Its translation is CSVEDPVTGAYEAFF.

This chain joins TRBV4-2 and TRBJ2-1, with 10 bases that match TRBD1. The CDR3 covers 14 residues. The J segment lost 7 bases and the V segment lost 1 base, leaving 1 base of the junction unmatched. Germline loops: CDR1 LGHNA, CDR2 YNFKEQ. CDR3 in DNA: TGTGCCAGCAGCCAAGGACAGGGGGCTAATGAGCAGTTCTTC. As protein: CASSQGQGANEQFF.

This clone appeared once. V and J are TRBV3-1 (or the pseudogene TRBV3-2) and TRBJ1-2; 7 nucleotides line up with TRBD1. Germline CDR1 and CDR2: LGHDT and YNNKEL (reference sequence). The CDR3 sequence is 15 residues long. V was pared by 1 base and J by 4 bases, with 6 bases of the junction left unmatched. Here the CDR3 DNA reads TGTGCCAGCAGCCAAGGAATGACAGGGAGCTATGGCTACACCTTC. This gives the protein CASSQGMTGSYGYTF.

The chain joins TRBV5-1 to TRBJ1-2, with 7 bases fitting TRBD1. This CDR3 contains 13 residues. The germline CDR1 and CDR2 sequences are SGHRS and YFSETQ. Germline trimming cut 6 bases from V and 4 bases from J; bases unmatched to any gene: 6. The CDR3 DNA sequence: TGCGCCAGCAACCCGGGACAGAGCTATGGCTACACCTTC. Translation: CASNPGQSYGYTF.

A single count supports this clone. The CDR3 loop is CASSHRVTDTQYF. DNA of the CDR3: TGTGCCAGCAGCCACAGGGTTACAGATACGCAGTATTTT. The gene calls are TRBV11-3 and TRBJ2-3, with D tentatively TRBD1 (6 bases). The CDR3 extends over 13 amino acids. CDR1 is SGHNT, CDR2 YENEEA, per germline. Trimming cost V 5 bases and J 3 bases, with 9 bases left between them.

V gene TRBV19 combines with J gene TRBJ2-1; D is ambiguous. The CDR3 is 14 residues long. V was cut by 1 base and J by 6 bases, with 10 bases left in between. Germline-derived CDR1 and CDR2 are LNHDA and SQIVND (reference sequence). The CDR3 sequence is CASSIGRRINEQFF. The CDR3 bases are TGTGCCAGTAGTATAGGGCGGCGAATCAATGAGCAGTTCTTC.

In this sample, this clone turned up a few times. Written as DNA, the CDR3 is TGTGCCAGCAGCTCCGTCTACGAGCAGTACTTC. It yields the protein CASSSVYEQYF. The chain employs TRBV11-1 and TRBJ2-7; no clear D. Trimming removed 4 bases at V and 3 bases at J, with 4 bases between. The CDR3 has 11 residues. Germline CDR1 SGHAT, CDR2 FQDESV (reference sequence).

This rearrangement joins TRBV5-1 to TRBJ2-7, with TRBD2 identical over 7 bases. Looked up from germline, CDR1 is SGHRS and CDR2 is YFSETQ. V lost 4 bases, J lost 1 base, and 5 bases stayed unmatched. The CDR3 sequence is 14 residues long. In DNA, the CDR3 is TGCGCCAGCAGCCGGGGGGAAGGTTCCTACGAGCAGTACTTC. Amino acids: CASSRGEGSYEQYF.

This chain joins TRBV5-1 and TRBJ1-1; 7 nucleotides agree with TRBD1. Germline V gene lookup returns CDR1 SGHRS and CDR2 YFSETQ. V lost 0 bases and J lost 8; bases outside the gene matches: 7. CDR3 length equals 14 residues. In nucleotides, the CDR3 is TGCGCCAGCAGCTTGGACAGGGGAGCGGCCGAAGCTTTCTTT. Translation: CASSLDRGAAEAFF.

The chain joins TRBV5-1 to TRBJ1-1, with D possibly matching TRBD1 (5 bases). Germline V gene data show CDR1 as SGHRS and CDR2 as YFSETQ. CDR3 size: 13 residues. Trimming took 4 bases from V and 1 from J, leaving 8 bases between them. The CDR3 bases are TGCGCCAGCAGCCTGGACAAGAACACTGAAGCTTTCTTT. It encodes CASSLDKNTEAFF.

Note on this clone: Other DNA sequences of this sample code for an identical CDR3. The chain couples TRBV19 to TRBJ1-5, with D tentatively TRBD1 (5 bases). The CDR3 consists of 15 residues. Per germline, CDR1 LNHDA and CDR2 SQIVND (reference sequence). Trimming left V 1 base short and J 2 bases short, with 9 bases between. In DNA form, the CDR3 reads TGTGCCAGTAGTATAGGGCAGGGTGGCAATCAGCCCCAGCATTTT. Translation gives CASSIGQGGNQPQHF.

This chain joins TRBV28 and TRBJ1-5; D is perhaps TRBD1 (6 bases). V lost 7 bases to trimming and J lost 2 bases, with 24 bases between them. The CDR3 loop spans 18 amino acids. From germline, CDR1 is MDHEN and CDR2 SYDVKM. The CDR3 region has the DNA TGTGCCAGCAAAACCGTACAGGGCGGGTTTATTCGCAATCAGCCCCAGCATTTT. It is translated as CASKTVQGGFIRNQPQHF.

This clone was seen a few times. The chain recombines TRBV10-1 with TRBJ1-2; tentative D call: TRBD1 (5 bases). Germline assignment: CDR1 WNHNN and CDR2 SYGVQD (reference sequence). With 3 bases removed from V and 8 bases from J, the gap between germline ends came to 13 bases. CDR3 size: 13 residues. In DNA, the CDR3 is TGCGCCAGCAGTGAAGGAGGGACCAAAGGCTACACCTTC. It yields the protein CASSEGGTKGYTF.

In its sample, this clone was seen a few times. This rearrangement joins TRBV5-1 to TRBJ1-2, with 7 bases matching TRBD1. Germline V CDR1 and CDR2: SGHRS, YFSETQ. The CDR3 is 14 amino acids. The junction had 9 bases not matched to a gene; V was cut back by 3 bases and J by 7 bases. In DNA form, the CDR3 reads TGCGCCAGCAGCTCGGGACAGTCCCCGGGTGGCTACACCTTC. Translation: CASSSGQSPGGYTF.

The chain couples TRBV19 to TRBJ1-5; TRBD1 matches at 9 bases. Per the germline V gene, CDR1 is LNHDA and CDR2 is SQIVND (reference sequence). V shed 7 bases, J shed 1 base, and the junction held 8 bases outside the gene matches. This CDR3 has 16 amino acids. The CDR3 loop reads CASTSTGGSSNQPQHF. The DNA for the CDR3 is TGTGCCAGTACCTCTACAGGGGGCTCAAGCAATCAGCCCCAGCATTTT.

V usage is TRBV5-4 and J usage is TRBJ2-3; unclear D gene. The V end lost 4 bases, the J end lost 2 bases, and 14 bases lay between the germline ends. Germline V CDR1 and CDR2: SGHNT, YYREEE (reference sequence). This CDR3 has 15 amino acids. The CDR3 DNA reads as TGTGCCAGCAGCCCCCGTGGCGGTACCACAGATACGCAGTATTTT. This gives the protein CASSPRGGTTDTQYF.

J is TRBJ2-7 and V is TRBV2; D is ambiguous. CDR1 and CDR2 (germline): SNHLY, FYNNEI. The length of the CDR3 is 11 residues. V was shortened by 6 bases and J by 3 bases, with 6 bases between the two germline ends. DNA for the CDR3: TGTGCCAGCAGATCAGACTACGAGCAGTACTTC. Amino acid sequence: CASRSDYEQYF.

The chain combines TRBV12-3 or TRBV12-4 with TRBJ2-7; the match to TRBD1 covers 12 bases. This CDR3 is 13 amino acids long. V gave up 8 bases and J gave up 5 bases; unmatched junction bases: 4. The CDR3 spells CASRGQGAHEQYF. In nucleotides, the CDR3 is TGTGCCAGCCGGGGACAGGGGGCACACGAGCAGTACTTC.

The chain uses TRBV25-1 and TRBJ2-1, with a weak D call TRBD1 (6 bases). V was clipped by 7 bases and J by 7 bases, with 14 bases between them. CDR1 and CDR2 (germline): MGHDK, SYGVNS. CDR3 length: 13 residues. CDR3 loop: CASTDPGQNEQFF. CDR3 sequence (DNA): TGTGCCAGCACCGATCCCGGACAGAATGAGCAGTTCTTC.

V usage is TRBV10-2 and J usage is TRBJ2-2; D gene unclear. The CDR3 is made up of 13 amino acids. V lost 10 bases and J 2 bases, leaving 11 bases between the germline ends. Germline CDR1 is WSHSY and CDR2 is SAAADI. CDR3 loop: CATGIPNTGELFF. CDR3 nucleotide sequence: TGCGCCACGGGTATTCCCAACACCGGGGAGCTGTTTTTT.

The chain combines TRBV5-4 with TRBJ2-5; 8 bases fit TRBD2. The CDR3 is made up of 18 amino acids. Germline CDR1 reads SGHNT; CDR2 reads YYREEE (reference sequence). V lost 0 bases and J lost 0; bases outside the gene matches: 10. The CDR3 coding sequence is TGTGCCAGCAGCTTGGCCATTATCGGCGGGGGGCACCAAGAGACCCAGTACTTC. This sequence encodes CASSLAIIGGGHQETQYF.

CDR3 region: CASSIGGRGPYNEQFF. DNA for the CDR3: TGTGCCAGTAGTATAGGAGGCAGGGGGCCCTACAATGAGCAGTTCTTC. The chain joins TRBV19 to TRBJ2-1; 8 nucleotides agree with TRBD1. The CDR3 totals 16 residues. Germline CDR1 LNHDA, CDR2 SQIVND (reference sequence). The V segment lost 1 base and the J segment 2 bases; nucleotides outside the gene matches: 4.

The J gene is TRBJ2-7, the V gene TRBV28; D unresolved. CDR3 length equals 14 residues. Trimming cost V 6 bases and J 4 bases, with 16 bases left between them. Germline V lookup: CDR1 MDHEN, CDR2 SYDVKM. The chain's CDR3 is CASSPGSPPYEQYF. The DNA for the CDR3 is TGTGCCAGCAGCCCAGGCTCCCCCCCTTACGAGCAGTACTTC.

This chain links TRBV5-4 with TRBJ1-1; D possibly corresponds to TRBD1 (6 bases). V was trimmed by 0 bases and J by 0 bases, leaving 9 bases between them. Germline CDR1 is SGHNT and CDR2 is YYREEE (reference sequence). This CDR3 comprises 15 residues. DNA of the CDR3: TGTGCCAGCAGCTTGGAACCAGGGGTGAACACTGAAGCTTTCTTT. Translating gives CASSLEPGVNTEAFF.

The chain carries TRBV10-1 and TRBJ2-2; D not resolved. Trimming pared 6 bases from V and 1 base from J, leaving 6 bases between. The CDR3 has 13 amino acids. Germline values: CDR1 WNHNN, CDR2 SYGVQD (reference sequence). CDR3 protein: CASSRLNTGELFF. CDR3 coding DNA: TGCGCCAGCAGCCGACTGAACACCGGGGAGCTGTTTTTT.

The chain couples TRBV9 to TRBJ2-7, with 10 bases identical to TRBD2. The CDR3 has 15 amino acids. The germline V gene encodes CDR1 SGDLS and CDR2 YYNGEE. J was trimmed by 2 bases and V by 2 bases; bases with no gene match: 4. Here the CDR3 reads CASSVATSGAYEQYF. Written as DNA, the CDR3 is TGTGCCAGCAGCGTCGCCACTAGCGGGGCCTACGAGCAGTACTTC.

The V and J genes are TRBV19 and TRBJ2-2; a possible D gene is TRBD1 (6 bases). Per the germline V gene, CDR1 is LNHDA and CDR2 is SQIVND (reference sequence). The CDR3 is made up of 13 amino acids. V lost 5 bases to trimming and J lost 6 bases, with 10 bases between them. The CDR3 sequence is CASSSTGSGELFF. The CDR3 DNA follows: TGTGCCAGTAGTTCCACAGGGTCCGGGGAGCTGTTTTTT.